This TCR beta chain is from a study of blood T cell repertoires in COVID-19. Per the original methods: Amplifying reference gene primers gave estimates of nucleated cell counts. The data were produced by immunoSEQ multiplex PCR, yet TCRdb's version contains in-frame clones alone and is incomplete. The V and J calls and clone size come from that table; D and trimming were worked out from the DNA. This table holds 200,000 to 300,000 clones, 70% to 90% found once. Sequencing was performed on peripheral blood. This clonotype originated in a woman aged 70 to 79 with active or convalescent COVID-19.

The CDR3 DNA is TGCGCCAGCAGCCCCGGACAGGGCGAAGCTTTCTTT. Protein product: CASSPGQGEAFF. The rearrangement uses TRBV5-1 and TRBJ1-1, with 8 nucleotides matching TRBD1. The CDR3 runs 12 residues. CDR1 and CDR2 from the germline V gene are SGHRS and YFSETQ. The V segment lost 4 bases and the J segment 8 bases; nucleotides outside the gene matches: 4.